This T cell receptor (beta chain) stems from a study of metastatic and nonmetastatic thyroid tumors. Study in general: The study looked at repertoires side by side in blood and in tumor or nodule tissue from malignant and benign thyroid patients. Regarding the study as a whole: Across blood and tumor, TCR beta diversity in malignant thyroid tumors was reportedly significantly higher than in benign nodules.

The table lists this clone with a few counts. The antigen is not known. CDR3 length: 15 residues. V dropped 5 bases and J dropped 1 base, with 18 bases sitting between them. Germline loops: CDR1 DFQATT, CDR2 SNEGSKA (reference sequence). Thyroid surgery had not been preceded by any treatment in any patient. In the study's own analysis: Construction of a distant-metastasis classifier for papillary thyroid cancer relied on CDR3 differences across clinicopathological groups. TCRdb re-called clones via MiXCR from the PCR reads. The authors' filters were not applied to this entry. Seen here are about 35,000 clones, less than 30% observed once, and the top ten hold 7.8%.

V gene TRBV20-1 combines with J gene TRBJ2-7, with a possible D match to TRBD2 (6 bases). Sequencing used blood. The TCR comes from a female donor with papillary thyroid cancer or a benign thyroid nodule (not recorded which). Some clones in this sample may be carry-over from other donors' samples. The CDR3 coding sequence is TGCAGTGCTCCGACGGCCGGGGGTAATTCCTACGAGCAGTACTTC. The encoded protein is CSAPTAGGNSYEQYF.